This paragraph reports one T cell receptor (beta chain). Its binding antigen is unknown. Base qualities are not at hand, and no much larger clone is one base apart. The Qiagen DNeasy kit was used to extract genomic DNA from unsorted PBMCs and from the negatively selected CD4+ and CD8+ fractions. TCR beta CDR3 regions were subjected to amplification by immunoSEQ multiplex PCR with primers that anneal to V and J segments. A synthetic immune receptor repertoire was used to minimize amplification bias, and any residual bias was removed computationally once sequencing was done. On the study's bioinformatics: Custom Python scripts were used to quantify repertoire diversity as the Shannon entropy index. Unsorted, CD4+ and CD8+ repertoires were analyzed separately, except for combined analyses in which CD4+ and CD8+ sequences were merged in silico. Clonal expansion was defined as at least a 2-fold frequency increase after treatment relative to C1D1, with a pseudocount of 0.5 for undetected baseline clones. Singleton clones were defined as clones with 0 or 1 copy at C1D1, and non-singleton clones were defined as clones with 2 or more copies. Clones expanded in unsorted samples were assigned a CD4+, CD8+ or unknown annotation through matching of protein sequences in sorted samples from the same patient. Wilcoxon tests on paired samples were used to test changes in diversity from C1D1 to C4D1. Imported from immuneACCESS, the table was reduced by TCRdb to in-frame sequences with V and J called. These copies leave out some clones; in studies compared against another copy, an unresolved V gene accounts for under half, and the cause of the remainder is not known. The D gene and trimming were derived from the DNA, and the V and J assignments and clone size from that table. For this sample there are thousands of clones; 80% to 90% appear just once. Around 1.7% of the sample belongs to the ten largest clones.

The time point label on this specimen signifies: cycle 1 day 1 (C1D1), immediately before nivolumab initiation. Every trial patient had relapsed following autologous stem cell transplantation, and prior brentuximab vedotin exposure was what differed among cohorts A, B and C. A Miltenyi CD4+ T cell isolation kit was used for magnetic negative selection to purify CD4+ T cells from thawed PBMCs. The trial cohort was composed of approximately 60 patients with relapsed/refractory classical Hodgkin lymphoma, for whom complete response, partial response or progressive disease was recorded as best overall response. Trial patients were treated with single-agent nivolumab in the multi-cohort phase II CheckMate 205 trial. Best overall response was determined by an independent review committee according to the 2007 International Working Group response criteria. Trial PBMCs were obtained immediately prior to nivolumab initiation (C1D1) and on therapy at cycle 2 day 1 and cycle 4 day 1. Peripheral blood was collected in 8 mL Vacutainer Cell Preparation Tubes, from which PBMCs were isolated by centrifugation and then cryopreserved. Purified CD4+ and CD8+ fractions were prepared only for cases where an additional PBMC sample was available. On LS columns in a quadroMACS separator, the magnetically labelled cells were depleted, and the flow-through was collected as the purified fraction.

Taken from the germline V gene (reference sequence), the CDR1 and CDR2 loops are MNHEY and SMNVEV. The junction shows trimming of 1 base on V and 3 bases on J, plus 13 bases between the germline ends. The CDR3 sequence holds 16 residues, the cysteine and phenylalanine included. Only the CDR3 DNA stays, 48 bases, in frame from base 1. The sample belongs to a study of PD-1 blockade in classical Hodgkin lymphoma (dated by TCRdb to between 2020 and 2021). Regarding the study in general: Nivolumab dosing was 3 mg/kg intravenously every 2 weeks, continuing until either disease progression or unacceptable toxicity. The study used CyTOF and TCR beta sequencing to define a peripheral blood immune signature of response to PD-1 blockade in classical Hodgkin lymphoma. The full study reports these points: Trial patients with a complete response had baseline diversity similar to that of newly diagnosed patients, while partial responders and progressors had significantly lower diversity. The study was restricted to a single clinical trial cohort, and the causes of repertoire differences, possibly disease activity or prior therapy, were left undefined. Lower diversity was seen in patients whose nivolumab began less than 1 year after ASCT, and these patients were left out of later analyses so that immune reconstitution would not confound the results. By C4D1, a significant rise was seen in CD4+ TCR diversity but not in CD8+ TCR diversity (p=0.0027 vs p=0.16), and the rise was most apparent among complete responders (p=0.02). Newly diagnosed patients were reported to have lower baseline TCR diversity than healthy donors, and relapsed/refractory patients were reported to have lower baseline TCR diversity still.

The sequences come from CD4+ T cells from blood, collected at baseline. The sequence derives from a human donor with classical Hodgkin lymphoma. This sequence uses TRBV27 and TRBJ2-1; the D gene lacks a confident call. The DNA sequence follows: TGTGCCAGCAGTTTATTCTCATCTGGGTTCTACAATGAGCAGTTCTTC. It translates to CASSLFSSGFYNEQFF.